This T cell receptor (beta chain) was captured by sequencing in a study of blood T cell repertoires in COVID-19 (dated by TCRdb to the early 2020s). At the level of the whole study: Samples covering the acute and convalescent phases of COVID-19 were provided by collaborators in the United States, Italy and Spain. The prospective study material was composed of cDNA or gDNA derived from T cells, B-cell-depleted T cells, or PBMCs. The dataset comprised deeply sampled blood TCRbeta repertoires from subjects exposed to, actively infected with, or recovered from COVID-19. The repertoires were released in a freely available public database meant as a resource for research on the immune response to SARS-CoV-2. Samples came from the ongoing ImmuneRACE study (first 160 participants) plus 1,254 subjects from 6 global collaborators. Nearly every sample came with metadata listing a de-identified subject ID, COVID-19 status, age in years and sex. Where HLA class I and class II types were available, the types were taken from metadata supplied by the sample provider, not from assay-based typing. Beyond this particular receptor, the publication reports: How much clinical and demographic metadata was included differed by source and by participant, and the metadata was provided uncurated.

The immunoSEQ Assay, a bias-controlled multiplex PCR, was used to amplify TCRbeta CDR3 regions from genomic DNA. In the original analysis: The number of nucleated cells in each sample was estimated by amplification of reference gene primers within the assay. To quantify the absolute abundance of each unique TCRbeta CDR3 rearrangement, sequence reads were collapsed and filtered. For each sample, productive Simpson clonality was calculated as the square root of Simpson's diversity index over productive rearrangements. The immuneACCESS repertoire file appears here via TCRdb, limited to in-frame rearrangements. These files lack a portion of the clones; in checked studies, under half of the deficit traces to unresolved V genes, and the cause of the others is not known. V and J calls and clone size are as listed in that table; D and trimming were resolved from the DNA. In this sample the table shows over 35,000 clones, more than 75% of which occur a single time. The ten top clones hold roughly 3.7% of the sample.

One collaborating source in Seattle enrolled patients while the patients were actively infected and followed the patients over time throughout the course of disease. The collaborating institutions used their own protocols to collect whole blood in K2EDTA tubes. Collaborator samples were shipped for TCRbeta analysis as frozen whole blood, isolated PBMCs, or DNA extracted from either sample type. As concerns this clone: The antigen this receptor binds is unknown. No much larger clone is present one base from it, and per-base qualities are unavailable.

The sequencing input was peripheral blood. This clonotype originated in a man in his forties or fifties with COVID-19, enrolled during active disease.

This receptor has the CDR3 CASSVEGLALSTDTQYF. The DNA sequence is TGTGCCAGCAGCGTAGAAGGGCTAGCCCTAAGCACAGATACGCAGTATTTT. The V and J genes are TRBV9 and TRBJ2-3; perhaps TRBD2 is the D gene, with 5 bases matching. CDR1 and CDR2 were assigned from the germline V gene as SGDLS and YYNGEE. The V and J ends are trimmed by 0 bases and 0 bases, leaving 14 bases between them. Reading from cysteine to phenylalanine, the CDR3 counts 17 amino acids. The only DNA kept is the CDR3, 51 bases in frame from the first base.